Listed below are T cell receptor beta chains from one sample, sequenced in a study of blood T cell repertoires in COVID-19. Profiling relied on immunoSEQ multiplex PCR, and the TCRdb table lists in-frame clones only, not all of them. This table holds roughly 170,000 clones, roughly four fifths found once. The sample comprised PBMCs or T cells enriched from blood (not recorded which). Receptor source: a man aged 45-65 years who had recovered from COVID-19. The CDR3 runs from the conserved cysteine through the conserved F or W. A D gene is named only where the DNA matches it firmly. Rows give clone size only sometimes, using once, few, many, or a class for an expanded clone.

j_gene,d_gene,v_gene,abundance,CDR3aa,CDR3nt
TRBJ1-5,-,TRBV7-8,-,CASTMGGQSNQPQHF,TGTGCCAGCACCATGGGAGGGCAGAGCAATCAGCCCCAGCATTTT
TRBJ1-6,TRBD1,TRBV5-5,-,CASSLVLPTGAAYNSPLHF,TGTGCCAGCAGCTTGGTCCTACCGACAGGGGCGGCCTATAATTCACCCCTCCACTTT
TRBJ2-3,TRBD2,TRBV5-8,-,CASSLGTSGGAADTQYF,TGTGCCAGCAGCTTGGGGACTAGCGGGGGGGCGGCAGATACGCAGTATTTT
TRBJ2-7,-,TRBV19,-,CASSYNRGGTYEQYF,TGTGCCAGTAGTTACAACAGGGGGGGGACCTACGAGCAGTACTTC
TRBJ1-1,-,TRBV12-3/TRBV12-4,-,CASSLEQNTEAFF,TGTGCCAGCAGTTTAGAACAGAACACTGAAGCTTTCTTT
TRBJ2-5,TRBD2,TRBV28,-,CASSSSGGYQETQYF,TGTGCCAGCAGTTCTAGCGGGGGTTACCAAGAGACCCAGTACTTC
TRBJ2-2,TRBD1,TRBV7-3,-,CASSSAGGTLRGTGELFF,TGTGCCAGCAGCTCCGCAGGGGGCACCCTTAGAGGCACCGGGGAGCTGTTTTTT
TRBJ1-2,-,TRBV6-1,-,CASSEVAGGHGYTF,TGTGCCAGCAGTGAAGTGGCTGGGGGCCATGGCTACACCTTC
TRBJ2-7,TRBD2,TRBV29-1,-,CSVTSGGHYEQYF,TGCAGCGTTACTAGCGGGGGGCACTACGAGCAGTACTTC
TRBJ2-3,TRBD2,TRBV3-1/TRBV3-2,few,CASSQGLASLRTDTQYF,TGTGCCAGCAGCCAGGGACTAGCGAGTCTCCGCACAGATACGCAGTATTTT
TRBJ1-5,TRBD1,TRBV10-1,-,CASSESRDRYSGNQPQHF,TGCGCCAGCAGTGAGTCCCGGGACAGATATAGCGGCAATCAGCCCCAGCATTTT
TRBJ2-1,-,TRBV5-1,-,CASSLNLPPYNEQFF,TGCGCCAGCAGCTTAAACCTACCTCCCTACAATGAGCAGTTCTTC
TRBJ1-1,TRBD1,TRBV27,-,CASSFQGAPEAFF,TGTGCCAGCAGTTTTCAGGGGGCCCCTGAAGCTTTCTTT
TRBJ1-1,-,TRBV3-1/TRBV3-2,-,CASSQESGIQRGAFF,TGTGCCAGCAGCCAAGAATCAGGGATCCAAAGGGGAGCTTTCTTT
TRBJ1-4,TRBD1,TRBV4-3,-,CASSQEGARYEKLFF,TGCGCCAGCTCCCAGGAGGGGGCACGGTATGAAAAACTGTTTTTT
TRBJ2-1,-,TRBV6-6,-,CASSSSDSREQFF,-
TRBJ1-5,TRBD1,TRBV7-3,-,CASSLKDRGDQPQHF,TGTGCCAGCAGCCTCAAGGACAGGGGCGACCAGCCCCAGCATTTT
TRBJ1-2,-,TRBV10-1,-,CASSEARAYGYTF,TGCGCCAGCAGTGAGGCCAGGGCCTATGGCTACACCTTC
TRBJ2-7,TRBD1,TRBV4-1,-,CASSPSGTGSFEQYF,TGCGCCAGCAGCCCGAGCGGGACAGGGTCATTCGAGCAGTACTTC
TRBJ2-7,-,TRBV6-1,few,CASSELGGVRVYEQYF,TGTGCCAGCAGTGAACTTGGCGGGGTGAGGGTCTACGAGCAGTACTTC
TRBJ1-1,TRBD1,TRBV5-4,few,CASSIGIGTGAKNTEAFF,TGTGCCAGCAGCATTGGTATTGGGACAGGGGCGAAGAACACTGAAGCTTTCTTT
TRBJ2-1,TRBD2,TRBV11-2,few,CASSPHVAGRERGVQFF,TGTGCCAGCAGCCCCCACGTAGCGGGACGGGAGCGGGGGGTCCAGTTCTTC
TRBJ1-1,TRBD1,TRBV10-2,-,CASSSDRGEGAFF,TGCGCCAGCTCGTCCGACAGGGGCGAAGGAGCTTTCTTT
TRBJ1-2,-,TRBV9,few,CASITGYGYTF,TGTGCCAGCATCACAGGGTATGGCTACACCTTC
TRBJ2-1,-,TRBV7-3,few,CASSPGLSSYNEQFF,TGTGCCAGCAGCCCGGGACTGAGCTCCTACAATGAGCAGTTCTTC
TRBJ2-5,-,TRBV29-1,-,CSVILLDSPETQYF,TGCAGCGTTATTCTCTTGGACAGCCCAGAGACCCAGTACTTC
TRBJ2-7,-,TRBV3-1/TRBV3-2,once,CASSPSAPRGDEQYF,TGTGCCAGCAGCCCCTCGGCACCCCGGGGTGACGAGCAGTACTTC